The 11 T cell receptor beta chains below were found in one sample sequenced in a study of neurological immune-mediated disorders. Each CDR3 protein is one row after TCRdb ran MiXCR on the 5' RACE reads. This sample has 45,000 to 60,000 distinct CDR3 sequences; 10% to 15% occur once, and the top ten carry approximately 9%. Specified time point: longitudinal time-point 3. The material sequenced was PBMCs. The source of these receptors is a male donor with HTLV-1-associated myelopathy (HAM/TSP).

This clonotype was observed many times. V usage is TRBV7-9 and J usage is TRBJ1-2, with unresolved D. Between the trimmed V and J ends, which lost 5 bases and 1 base, there was a span of 8 bases. Germline V gives CDR1 SEHNR, CDR2 FQNEAQ (reference sequence). CDR3 length: 13 amino acids. CDR3 nucleotides: TGTGCCAGCAGCCCCGAGGTTAACTATGGCTACACCTTC. As protein: CASSPEVNYGYTF.

In its sample, this clonotype was seen many times. The gene calls are TRBV25-1 and TRBJ2-1, with 9 nucleotides matching TRBD1. This CDR3 comprises 16 residues. The J segment lost 5 bases and the V segment lost 0 bases, leaving 5 bases of the junction unmatched. Germline-derived CDR1 and CDR2 are MGHDK and SYGVNS. The CDR3 loop is CASSEYLTGGDNEQFF. The DNA for the CDR3 is TGTGCCAGCAGTGAATATTTGACAGGGGGGGACAATGAGCAGTTCTTC.

This clonotype was counted at least ten times. The chain couples TRBV7-9 to TRBJ2-3; 11 bases match TRBD2. Germline V gives CDR1 SEHNR, CDR2 FQNEAQ (reference sequence). V shed 3 bases, J shed 2 bases, and the junction held 7 bases outside the gene matches. There are 17 residues in the CDR3. As DNA, the CDR3 is TGTGCCAGCAGCTTTAGAACTAGCGGGGGTCCCACAGATACGCAGTATTTT. Residues: CASSFRTSGGPTDTQYF.

This clonotype was detected a few times. Written as DNA, the CDR3 is TGTGCCAGCAGCATAGGGACAGGGGGGAACTACGAGCAGTACTTC. Its translation: CASSIGTGGNYEQYF. The chain carries TRBV5-6 and TRBJ2-7, with 11 bases lining up with TRBD1. The J segment lost 3 bases and the V segment lost 4 bases, leaving 6 bases of the junction unmatched. Germline CDR1 reads SGHDT; CDR2 reads YYEEEE. The CDR3 is made up of 15 amino acids.

Judged by abundance, this clonotype is medium-sized (0.01 to 0.1%). This chain joins TRBV29-1 and TRBJ2-2; tentative D call: TRBD1 (5 bases). The CDR3 sequence is 14 residues long. Deletions cut 4 bases from V and 2 bases from J, with 11 bases between. Germline V CDR1 and CDR2: SQVTM, ANQGSEA. CDR3 protein: CSVVGVGNTGELFF. In DNA, the CDR3 is TGCAGCGTTGTAGGGGTAGGAAACACCGGGGAGCTGTTTTTT.

Only a few counts were recorded for this clonotype. V gene TRBV5-1 combines with J gene TRBJ2-5, with 7 positions matching TRBD1. From germline, CDR1 is SGHRS and CDR2 YFSETQ. This CDR3 is 15 amino acids long. Trimming cost V 4 bases and J 2 bases; bases outside gene matches: 8. The CDR3 sequence is CASSTGTAAQETQYF. In DNA form, the CDR3 reads TGCGCCAGCAGCACCGGGACAGCAGCGCAAGAGACCCAGTACTTC.

This clonotype was seen at least ten times. This chain joins TRBV5-1 and TRBJ2-7, with D possibly TRBD2 on 5 matching bases. The CDR3 is 14 amino acids. The ends were cut back, 0 bases at V and 3 bases at J, with 10 bases in the middle. Germline CDR1 reads SGHRS; CDR2 reads YFSETQ. Written as DNA, the CDR3 is TGCGCCAGCAGCTTGGGAGCCGGGGACTACGAGCAGTACTTC. It codes for CASSLGAGDYEQYF.

This clonotype was seen many times. J is TRBJ2-1 and V is TRBV14; D uncertain. The V end was cut by 4 bases, the J end by 0 bases, with 7 bases between. The germline V gene encodes CDR1 SGHDN and CDR2 FVKESK. CDR3 length equals 14 residues. In DNA, the CDR3 is TGTGCCAGCAGCCCTTTTGGCTCCTACAATGAGCAGTTCTTC. Its translation: CASSPFGSYNEQFF.

This clonotype has at least ten counts. The chain couples TRBV27 to TRBJ1-6, with D possibly matching TRBD1 (5 bases). Germline assignment: CDR1 MNHEY and CDR2 SMNVEV (reference sequence). CDR3 length equals 15 residues. Trimming removed 7 bases from V and 10 bases from J, with 20 bases in between. Here the CDR3 DNA reads TGTGCCAGCAACCCCCGACCCGGGGCAGGCTCACCCCTCCACTTT. This sequence encodes CASNPRPGAGSPLHF.

The chain employs TRBV20-1 and TRBJ1-1; D not resolved. The CDR3 has 12 residues. Looked up from germline, CDR1 is DFQATT and CDR2 is SNEGSKA (reference sequence). Deletions cut 3 bases from V and 5 bases from J, with 10 bases between. The CDR3 DNA sequence: TGCAGTGCTAGGGCCTCGGGAACTGAAGCTTTCTTT. This encodes CSARASGTEAFF.

The V and J genes are TRBV10-3 and TRBJ1-2, with D possibly matching TRBD1 (6 bases). Germline CDR1 is ENHRY and CDR2 is SYGVKD. The V end lost 1 base, the J end lost 4 bases, and 16 bases lay between the germline ends. CDR3 length: 16 amino acids. The CDR3 reads CAISEYTGRDGYGYTF. As DNA, the CDR3 is TGTGCCATCAGTGAGTATACAGGGCGAGATGGCTATGGCTACACCTTC.